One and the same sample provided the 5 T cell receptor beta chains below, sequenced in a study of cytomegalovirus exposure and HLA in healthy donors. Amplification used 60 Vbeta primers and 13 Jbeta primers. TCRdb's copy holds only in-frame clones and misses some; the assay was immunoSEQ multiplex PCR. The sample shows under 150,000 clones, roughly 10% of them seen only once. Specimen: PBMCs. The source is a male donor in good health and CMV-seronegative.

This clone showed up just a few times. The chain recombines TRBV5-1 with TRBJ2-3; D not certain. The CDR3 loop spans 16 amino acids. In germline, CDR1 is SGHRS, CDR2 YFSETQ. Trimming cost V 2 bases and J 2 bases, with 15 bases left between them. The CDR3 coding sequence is TGCGCCAGCAGCTTAGCCCATTTTAACCCCACAGATACGCAGTATTTT. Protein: CASSLAHFNPTDTQYF. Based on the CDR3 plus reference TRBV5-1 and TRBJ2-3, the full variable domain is KAGVTQTPRYLIKTRGQQVTLSCSPISGHRSVSWYQQTPGQGLQFLFEYFSETQRNKGNFPGRFSGRQFSNSRSEMNVSTLELGDSALYLCASSLAHFNPTDTQYFGPGTRLTVL.

The chain's CDR3 is CAISRSSSYEQYF. In DNA, the CDR3 is TGTGCCATCAGTAGATCCTCCTCCTACGAGCAGTACTTC. The J gene is TRBJ2-5, the V gene TRBV10-3; no reliable D call. The J call may not be correct, given that the DNA end is closer to TRBJ2-7. Germline V CDR1 and CDR2: ENHRY, SYGVKD. This CDR3 comprises 13 residues.

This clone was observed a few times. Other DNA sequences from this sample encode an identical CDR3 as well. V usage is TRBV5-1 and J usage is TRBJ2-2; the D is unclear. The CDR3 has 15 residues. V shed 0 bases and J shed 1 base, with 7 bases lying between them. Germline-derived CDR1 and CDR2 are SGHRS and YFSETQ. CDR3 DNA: TGCGCCAGCAGCTTGGATCCGGGGAACACCGGGGAGCTGTTTTTT. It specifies CASSLDPGNTGELFF.

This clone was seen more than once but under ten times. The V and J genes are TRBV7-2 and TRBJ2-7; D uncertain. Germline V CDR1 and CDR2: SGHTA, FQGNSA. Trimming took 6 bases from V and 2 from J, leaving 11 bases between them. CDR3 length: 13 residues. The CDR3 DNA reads TGTGCCAGCAGTCCTCGACAAGCCTACGAGCAGTACTTC. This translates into CASSPRQAYEQYF.

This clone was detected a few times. The CDR3 reads CASFDRGRWNTEAFF. The CDR3, as DNA: TGTGCCAGTTTTGACAGGGGGCGTTGGAACACTGAAGCTTTCTTT. The V call is TRBV19, the J call TRBJ1-1, with TRBD1 matching over 10 bases. V lost 8 bases and J lost 1; bases outside the gene matches: 7. The CDR3 is 15 amino acids. Germline loops: CDR1 LNHDA, CDR2 SQIVND (reference sequence).